This T cell receptor (beta chain) originates from a study of metastatic and nonmetastatic thyroid tumors (dated by TCRdb to 2018 to 2021). Notes on the research overall: The researchers compared repertoires between peripheral blood samples and tumor or nodule tissue samples from patients with malignant or benign thyroid disease. Results the study describes overall, beyond this receptor: In both blood and tumor samples, malignant tumors were reported to have significantly higher TCR beta diversity than benign nodules.

Concerning this clone: Its antigen remains undetermined. Per-base quality was not reported, and no clone a single base away is much larger than it.

The library was prepared using PCR. For sequencing, an Illumina HiSeq 4000 was employed. The TCR beta-chain CDR3 region of each patient was profiled by high-throughput sequencing. The original pipeline was this. A classifier to discriminate distant-metastatic papillary thyroid cancer patients was built from CDR3 differences across clinicopathological groups. The Shannon index was used to measure repertoire diversity, and the Morisita-Horn index was used to measure how similar tumor and blood repertoires were. TCRdb reprocessing: public reads trimmed at Q25 with fastp, clones called with MiXCR, in-frame beta chains kept. Clone size and V and J calls follow TCRdb, not the original study. The sample yields about 52,000 clones; roughly 18% were counted once. The top ten constitute 2.5% to 3% of the sample. Before undergoing thyroid surgery, none of the patients had been given any kind of treatment. Using T-cell receptor beta sequencing, the researchers looked back retrospectively at clinical samples from patients, gathered between about 2011 and 2018.

For CDR1 and CDR2, the germline V gene lists LGHNA and YNFKEQ. Trimming costs V 0 bases and J 6 bases, and their ends lie 15 bases apart. Including cysteine and phenylalanine, the CDR3 has 16 amino acids. Of all the DNA, just the CDR3 is kept, 48 bases in frame from base 1. The sequence is built from TRBV4-2 and TRBJ2-1; a confident D gene designation cannot be given. The specimen was blood. This receptor was identified in a female donor with papillary thyroid cancer or a benign thyroid nodule (not recorded which). Some clones in this sample may be carry-over from other donors' samples. Here is the DNA: TGTGCCAGCAGCCAAGACCCCGGGCCAAGTCCCAATGAGCAGTTCTTC. The resulting protein is CASSQDPGPSPNEQFF.